This T cell receptor beta chain originates from a study of memory CD4+ T cells and cytomegalovirus serostatus. Across the study: Healthy Belgian adult donors included about nine CMV-positive and about two dozen CMV-negative people.

Sequencing was performed with immunoSEQ multiplex PCR; in TCRdb, only in-frame clones are kept and a portion is missing. The data contain about 73,000 clones, roughly three quarters of them seen just once; the ten biggest clones take up approximately 2.8%. Single viable CD3+CD4+CD8-CD45RO+ cells were sorted as the memory CD4+ T cells. Donors' CMV status reflects serum IgG against pp150, pp28, p38, p52. The V gene's germline CDR1 is SGHNT and CDR2 YYREEE (reference sequence). V was trimmed by 5 bases and J by 7 bases, leaving 10 bases between them. The CDR3 consists of 12 residues. The chain combines TRBV5-4 with TRBJ2-1; no firm D call. The sequenced sample was memory CD4+ T cells from blood. The TCR comes from an adult in good health and CMV-seropositive. CDR3 sequence: CASRSPPNEQFF. The CDR3 bases are TGTGCCAGCAGGTCCCCCCCGAATGAGCAGTTCTTC.